Sequencing of this T cell receptor (beta chain) was carried out in a study of human T cells and chemical hapten exposure listed by TCRdb under 2021. Describing the broader study: For sensitization, 2% DPC in acetone was applied to a roughly 2 cm by roughly 2 cm area of upper inner arm skin. The libraries were sequenced as a pool, and the TCR yield per sample differed mostly because of small variations in library volumes within the pool. Patch testing was performed on the upper back with Finn chambers containing 0.01% DPC, and the patch tests were scored after 6 days according to International Contact Dermatitis Research Group standards. The mostly female patient cohort included alopecia areata with under or over 50% scalp involvement, alopecia totalis and alopecia universalis. Weekly therapeutic DPC doses were additionally applied to the scalp of patients throughout the approximately 24-week study period. Blood was sampled from patients pre-sensitization (week 0) and at 2, 6 and about 24 weeks after DPC sensitization. For TCR sequencing, blood came from over 25 alopecia patients at anywhere from one to four time points (pre-sensitization, 2, 6 and 24 weeks). This study followed changes in the peripheral blood TCR repertoire in vivo during primary and secondary sensitization of alopecia patients to the hapten diphenylcyclopropenone (DPC).

This clonotype appeared a few times. Its antigen is not yet known. Per-base quality was not reported, and no clone a single base away is much larger than it. V loses 7 bases of germline sequence and J loses 7 bases, and the interval between the two ends is 23 bases. Sequences MDHEN (CDR1) and SYDVKM (CDR2) are obtained from the germline V gene. Taken from cysteine to phenylalanine, the CDR3 has 16 residues. Only the CDR3 DNA stays, 48 bases, in frame from base 1. The research as a whole found: The number of PT1 expanded TCRs positively correlated with patch test score, significant at thresholds 8, 16 and 32 but not 4. Because every patient had alopecia, a presumed autoimmune disease, the patients' immune response might differ from that of healthy individuals. After repeated subsampling, the strength of the expansion versus patch-test correlation and the threshold at which it became significant changed. DPC sensitization did not change the number of TCRs with a frequency above 1 in 1000, and there was no evidence of changes in global repertoire structure. Compared with pre-sensitization or healthy control sets, expanded TCRs formed significantly more large CDR3 similarity clusters, which is consistent with antigen-driven responses.

The time point tag for this specimen amounts to: pre-sensitization, week 0. Per the publication, the treatment or condition label means: therapeutic diphenylcyclopropenone sensitization with weekly scalp DPC. At each patch-test visit, blood was drawn before the patch test was applied. Eligible patients were aged 18 to 70, diagnosed with alopecia, deemed suitable for DPC therapy, and excluded if pregnant. Unfractionated whole blood was collected in Tempus Blood RNA tubes, and total RNA was extracted from that blood. Library preparation employed RACE. Sequencing used a NextSeq 500. During library preparation, unique molecular identifiers were attached to individual cDNA molecules so that TCRs could be counted quantitatively and reproducibly. Each blood RNA sample was used to sequence both TCR alpha and TCR beta chains. On the study's bioinformatics: A median of about 87,000 TCRs per sample was observed, with a range of 23,224 to 690,600. The Decombinator software suite was used to annotate the V, J and CDR3 of the TCR reads. For the PS versus PT1 abundance plots, all samples were subsampled to the same number of TCRs (28,000). Expanded TCRs were defined as absent before sensitization and observed at least eight times at the 2-week time point. The public reads were run again by TCRdb, first through fastp at Q25 and then through MiXCR, and only productive beta chains were kept. Merged by CDR3 protein, the rows form single entries marked with the most common genes and DNA. TCRdb assigned the V and J calls; the authors' analysis was not used. The sample data list roughly 250,000 distinct CDR3 sequences, and over 8% of these were observed just once. Over 2% of the sample comes from the top ten.

Source: whole blood, taken in connection with sensitization to the hapten diphenylcyclopropenone (DPC). This TCR was sampled from a woman aged 40 to 55 with alopecia areata. Some clones in this sample may be carry-over from other donors' samples. Rearrangement joined TRBV28 to TRBJ2-1; the D gene is perhaps TRBD2, from 5 matching bases. The DNA sequence reads TGTGCCAGCATCCCCCACATCGGACGGGGTTTGAATGAGCAGTTCTTC. Translated, this is CASIPHIGRGLNEQFF.